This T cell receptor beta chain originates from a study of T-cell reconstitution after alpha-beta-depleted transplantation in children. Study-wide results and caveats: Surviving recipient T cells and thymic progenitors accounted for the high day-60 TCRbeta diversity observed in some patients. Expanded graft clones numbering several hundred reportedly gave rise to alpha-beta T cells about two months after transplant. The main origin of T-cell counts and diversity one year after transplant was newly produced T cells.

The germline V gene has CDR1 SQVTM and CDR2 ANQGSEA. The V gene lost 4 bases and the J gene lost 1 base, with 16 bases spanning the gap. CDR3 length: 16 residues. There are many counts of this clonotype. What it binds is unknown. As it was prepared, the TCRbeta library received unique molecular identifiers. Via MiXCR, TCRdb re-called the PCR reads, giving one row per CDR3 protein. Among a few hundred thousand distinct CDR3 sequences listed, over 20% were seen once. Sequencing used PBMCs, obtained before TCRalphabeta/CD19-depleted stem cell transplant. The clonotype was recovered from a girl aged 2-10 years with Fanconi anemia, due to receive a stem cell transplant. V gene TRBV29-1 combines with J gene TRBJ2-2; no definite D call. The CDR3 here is CSVALLGALNTGELFF. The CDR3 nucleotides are TGCAGCGTTGCACTTTTGGGTGCCTTGAACACCGGGGAGCTGTTTTTT.